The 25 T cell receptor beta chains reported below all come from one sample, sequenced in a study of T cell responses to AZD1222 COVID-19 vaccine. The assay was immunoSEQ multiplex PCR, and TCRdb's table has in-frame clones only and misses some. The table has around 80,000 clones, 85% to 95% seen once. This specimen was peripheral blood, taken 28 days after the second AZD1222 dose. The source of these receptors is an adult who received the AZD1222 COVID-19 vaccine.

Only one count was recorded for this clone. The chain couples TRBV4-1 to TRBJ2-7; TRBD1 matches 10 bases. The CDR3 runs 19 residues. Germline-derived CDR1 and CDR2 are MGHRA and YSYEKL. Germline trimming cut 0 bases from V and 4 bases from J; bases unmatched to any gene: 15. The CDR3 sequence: CASSQEPTLPGQGWYEQYF. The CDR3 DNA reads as TGCGCCAGCAGCCAAGAGCCAACTCTGCCGGGACAGGGGTGGTACGAGCAGTACTTC.

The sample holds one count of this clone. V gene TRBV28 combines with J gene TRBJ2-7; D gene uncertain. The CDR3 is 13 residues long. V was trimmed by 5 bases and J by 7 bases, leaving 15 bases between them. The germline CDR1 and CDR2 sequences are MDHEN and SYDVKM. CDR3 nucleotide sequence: TGTGCCAGCAGTCCGACTCTCATATCGGAGCAGTACTTC. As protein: CASSPTLISEQYF.

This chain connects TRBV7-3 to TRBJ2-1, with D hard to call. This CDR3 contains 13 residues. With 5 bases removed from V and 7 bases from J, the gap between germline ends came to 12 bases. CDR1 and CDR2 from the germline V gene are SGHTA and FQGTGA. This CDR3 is CASSPGILNEQFF. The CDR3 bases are TGTGCCAGCAGCCCCGGTATTTTGAATGAGCAGTTCTTC. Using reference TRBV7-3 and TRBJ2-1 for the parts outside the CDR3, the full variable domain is GAGVSQTPSNKVTEKGKYVELRCDPISGHTALYWYRQSLGQGPEFLIYFQGTGAADDSGLPNDRFFAVRPEGSVSTLKIQRTERGDSAVYLCASSPGILNEQFFGPGTRLTVL.

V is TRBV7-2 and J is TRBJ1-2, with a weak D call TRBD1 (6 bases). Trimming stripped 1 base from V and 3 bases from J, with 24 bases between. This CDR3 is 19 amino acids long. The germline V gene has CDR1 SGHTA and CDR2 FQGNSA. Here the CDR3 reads CASSLDNQGMGAQYYGYTF. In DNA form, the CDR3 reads TGTGCCAGCAGCTTAGATAATCAGGGGATGGGTGCCCAATACTATGGCTACACCTTC.

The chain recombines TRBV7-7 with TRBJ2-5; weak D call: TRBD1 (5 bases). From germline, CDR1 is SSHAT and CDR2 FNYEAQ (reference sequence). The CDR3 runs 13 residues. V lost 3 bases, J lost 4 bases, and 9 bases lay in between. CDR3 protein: CASSFGQGETQYF. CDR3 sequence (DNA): TGTGCCAGCAGCTTTGGGCAGGGAGAGACCCAGTACTTC.

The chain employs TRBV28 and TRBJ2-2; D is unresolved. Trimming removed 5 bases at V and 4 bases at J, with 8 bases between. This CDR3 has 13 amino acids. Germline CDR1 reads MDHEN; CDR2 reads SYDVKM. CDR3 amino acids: CASSPLPTGELFF. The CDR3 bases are TGTGCCAGCAGTCCACTGCCCACCGGGGAGCTGTTTTTT. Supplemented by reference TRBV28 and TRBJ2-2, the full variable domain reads DVKVTQSSRYLVKRTGEKVFLECVQDMDHENMFWYRQDPGLGLRLIYFSYDVKMKEKGDIPEGYSVSREKKERFSLILESASTNQTSMYLCASSPLPTGELFFGEGSRLTVL.

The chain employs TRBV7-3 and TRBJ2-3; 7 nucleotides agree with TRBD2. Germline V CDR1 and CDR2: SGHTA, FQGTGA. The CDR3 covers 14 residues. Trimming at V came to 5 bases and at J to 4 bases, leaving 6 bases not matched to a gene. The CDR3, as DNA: TGTGCCAGCAGCCTCCCAGGGAGGGCAGATACGCAGTATTTT. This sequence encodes CASSLPGRADTQYF.

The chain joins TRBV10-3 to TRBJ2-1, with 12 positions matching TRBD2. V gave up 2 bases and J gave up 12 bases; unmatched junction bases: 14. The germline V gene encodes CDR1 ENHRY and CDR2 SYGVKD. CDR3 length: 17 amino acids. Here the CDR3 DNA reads TGTGCCATCAGTGAGCCCAACAGACTAGCGGGAGATGGAGGGCAGTTCTTC. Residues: CAISEPNRLAGDGGQFF.

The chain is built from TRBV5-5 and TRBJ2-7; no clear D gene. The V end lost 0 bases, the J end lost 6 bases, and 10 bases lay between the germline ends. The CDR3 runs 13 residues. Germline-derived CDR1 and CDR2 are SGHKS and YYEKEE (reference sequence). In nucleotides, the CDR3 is TGTGCCAGCAGCTTGGTTGATAGCTCCGAGCAGTACTTC. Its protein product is CASSLVDSSEQYF.

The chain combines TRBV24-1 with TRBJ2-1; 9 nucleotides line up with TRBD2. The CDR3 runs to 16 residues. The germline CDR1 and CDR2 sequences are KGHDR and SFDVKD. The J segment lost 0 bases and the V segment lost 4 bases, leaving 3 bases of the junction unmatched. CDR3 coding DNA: TGTGCCACCAGTGACTATAGCGGGAGCTCCTACAATGAGCAGTTCTTC. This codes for CATSDYSGSSYNEQFF.

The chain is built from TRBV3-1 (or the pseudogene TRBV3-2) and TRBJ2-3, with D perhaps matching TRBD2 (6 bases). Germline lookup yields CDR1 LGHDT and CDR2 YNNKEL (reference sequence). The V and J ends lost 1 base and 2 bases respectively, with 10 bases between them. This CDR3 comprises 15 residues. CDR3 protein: CASSQGAGSTDTQYF. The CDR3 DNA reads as TGTGCCAGCAGCCAAGGAGCGGGTTCCACAGATACGCAGTATTTT.

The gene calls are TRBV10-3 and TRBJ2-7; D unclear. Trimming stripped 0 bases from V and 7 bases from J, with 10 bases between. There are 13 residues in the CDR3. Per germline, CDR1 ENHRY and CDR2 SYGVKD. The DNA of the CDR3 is TGTGCCATCAGTGAGTCTGGGCCGAGGGAGCAGTACTTC. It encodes CAISESGPREQYF.

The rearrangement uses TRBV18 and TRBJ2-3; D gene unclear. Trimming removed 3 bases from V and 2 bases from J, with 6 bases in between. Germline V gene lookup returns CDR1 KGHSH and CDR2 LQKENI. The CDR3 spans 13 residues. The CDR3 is CASSPGPTDTQYF. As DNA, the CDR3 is TGTGCCAGCTCACCCGGGCCCACAGATACGCAGTATTTT.

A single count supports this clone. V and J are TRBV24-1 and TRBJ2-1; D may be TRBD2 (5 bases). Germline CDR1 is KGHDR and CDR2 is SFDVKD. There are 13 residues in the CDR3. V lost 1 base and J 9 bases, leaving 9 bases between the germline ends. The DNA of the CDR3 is TGTGCCACCAGTGATTTTAGAGGAGGTGAGCAGTTCTTC. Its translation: CATSDFRGGEQFF.

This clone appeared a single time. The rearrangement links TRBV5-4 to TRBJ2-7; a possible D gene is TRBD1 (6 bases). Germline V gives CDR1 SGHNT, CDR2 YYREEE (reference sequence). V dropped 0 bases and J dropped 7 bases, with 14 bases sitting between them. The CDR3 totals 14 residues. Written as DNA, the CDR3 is TGTGCCAGCAGCTTGGGTCAGGGGAGAGGTGAGCAGTACTTC. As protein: CASSLGQGRGEQYF.

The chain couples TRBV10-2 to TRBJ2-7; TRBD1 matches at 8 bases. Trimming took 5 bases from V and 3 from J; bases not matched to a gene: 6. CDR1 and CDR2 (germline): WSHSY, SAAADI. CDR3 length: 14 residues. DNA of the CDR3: TGCGCCAGCAGTCAAAGGACAGGGCTCTACGAGCAGTACTTC. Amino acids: CASSQRTGLYEQYF.

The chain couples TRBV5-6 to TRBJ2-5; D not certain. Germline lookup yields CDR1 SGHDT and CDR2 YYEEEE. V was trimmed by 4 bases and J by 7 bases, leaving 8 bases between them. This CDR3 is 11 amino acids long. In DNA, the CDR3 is TGTGCCAGCAGCCTCCTGGGGACCCAGTACTTC. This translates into CASSLLGTQYF. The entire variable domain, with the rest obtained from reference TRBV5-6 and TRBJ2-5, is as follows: DAGVTQSPTHLIKTRGQQVTLRCSPKSGHDTVSWYQQALGQGPQFIFQYYEEEERQRGNFPDRFSGHQFPNYSSELNVNALLLGDSALYLCASSLLGTQYFGPGTRLLVL.

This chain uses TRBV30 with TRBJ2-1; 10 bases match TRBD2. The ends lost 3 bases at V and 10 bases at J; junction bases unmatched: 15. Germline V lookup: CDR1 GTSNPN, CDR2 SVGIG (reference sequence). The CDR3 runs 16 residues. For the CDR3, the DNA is TGTGCCTGGAGAGACGCAAGCGGGAGGGTATACCAGGAGCAGTTCTTC. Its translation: CAWRDASGRVYQEQFF.

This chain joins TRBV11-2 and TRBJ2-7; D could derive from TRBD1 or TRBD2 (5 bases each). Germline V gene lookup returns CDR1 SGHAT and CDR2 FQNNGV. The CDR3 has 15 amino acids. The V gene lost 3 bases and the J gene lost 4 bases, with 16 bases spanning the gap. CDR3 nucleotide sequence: TGTGCCAGCAGCTTGGGGCGGGTCTCCCCGTACGAGCAGTACTTC. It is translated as CASSLGRVSPYEQYF.

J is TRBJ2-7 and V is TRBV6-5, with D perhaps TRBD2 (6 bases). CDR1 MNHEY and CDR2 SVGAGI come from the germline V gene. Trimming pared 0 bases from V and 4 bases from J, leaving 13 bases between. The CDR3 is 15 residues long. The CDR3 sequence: CASSYSKEGTYEQYF. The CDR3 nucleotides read TGTGCCAGCAGTTACTCGAAGGAGGGAACATACGAGCAGTACTTC.

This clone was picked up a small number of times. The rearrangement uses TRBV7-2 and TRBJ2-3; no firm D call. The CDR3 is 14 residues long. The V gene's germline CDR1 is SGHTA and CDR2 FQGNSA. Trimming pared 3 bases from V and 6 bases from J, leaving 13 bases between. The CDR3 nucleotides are TGTGCCAGCAGCTTGAGAATGGTCGGGGATACGCAGTATTTT. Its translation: CASSLRMVGDTQYF. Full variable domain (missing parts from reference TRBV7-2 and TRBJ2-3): GAGVSQSPSNKVTEKGKDVELRCDPISGHTALYWYRQSLGQGLEFLIYFQGNSAPDKSGLPSDRFSAERTGGSVSTLTIQRTQQEDSAVYLCASSLRMVGDTQYFGPGTRLTVL.

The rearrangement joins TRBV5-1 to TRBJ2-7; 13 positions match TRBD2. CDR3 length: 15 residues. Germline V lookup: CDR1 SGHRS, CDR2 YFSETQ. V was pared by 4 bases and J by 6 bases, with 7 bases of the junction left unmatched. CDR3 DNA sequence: TGCGCCAGCAGCCGACTAGCGGGGGGAGATGGCGAGCAGTACTTC. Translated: CASSRLAGGDGEQYF.

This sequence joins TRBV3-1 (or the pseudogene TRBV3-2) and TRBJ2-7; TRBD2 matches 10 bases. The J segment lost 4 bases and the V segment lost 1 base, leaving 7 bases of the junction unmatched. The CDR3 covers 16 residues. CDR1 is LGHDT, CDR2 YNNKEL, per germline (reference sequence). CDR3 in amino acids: CASSQAAGGPRYEQYF. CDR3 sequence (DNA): TGTGCCAGCAGCCAAGCAGCGGGAGGGCCTAGGTACGAGCAGTACTTC.

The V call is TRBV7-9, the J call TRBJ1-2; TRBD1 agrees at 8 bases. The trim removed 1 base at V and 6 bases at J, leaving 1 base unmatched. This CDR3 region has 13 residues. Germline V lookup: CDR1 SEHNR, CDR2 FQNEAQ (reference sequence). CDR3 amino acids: CASSLGTGNGYTF. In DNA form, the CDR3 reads TGTGCCAGCAGCTTAGGGACAGGGAATGGCTACACCTTC.

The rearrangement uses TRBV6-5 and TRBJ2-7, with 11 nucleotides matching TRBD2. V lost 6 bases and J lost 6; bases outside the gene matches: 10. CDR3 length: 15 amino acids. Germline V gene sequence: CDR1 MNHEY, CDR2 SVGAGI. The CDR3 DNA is TGTGCCAGCAGCCCCCCCGGGCTAGCGGGAGGCGAGCAGTACTTC. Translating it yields CASSPPGLAGGEQYF.